Shown below are 5 T cell receptor beta chains from a single sample sequenced in a study of T cell changes during pregnancy in multiple sclerosis. The assay was immunoSEQ multiplex PCR, and TCRdb's table has in-frame clones only and misses some. The table lists over 80,000 clones, just over 90% of them singletons, with under 1.5% in the top ten. This specimen was peripheral blood, taken in the third trimester of pregnancy. All receptors derive from a female donor in good health, enrolled as a control in a pregnancy study.

The rearrangement links TRBV6-1 to TRBJ2-7; a possible D gene is TRBD1 (6 bases). CDR1 MNHNS and CDR2 SASEGT come from the germline V gene. V was cut by 5 bases and J by 5 bases, with 10 bases left in between. The CDR3 runs to 12 residues. CDR3 amino acids: CASSPQGHEQYF. The CDR3 DNA sequence: TGTGCCAGCAGTCCACAGGGTCACGAGCAGTACTTC.

The chain carries TRBV7-8 and TRBJ2-5; the D is unclear. The better agreement between TRBJ2-7 and the DNA end casts doubt on the J call. The CDR3 contains 15 residues. The V gene's germline CDR1 is SGHVS and CDR2 FQNEAQ. CDR3 region: CASSSHGGSTYEQYF. Here the CDR3 DNA reads TGTGCCAGCAGCTCACACGGCGGTTCGACCTACGAGCAGTACTTC.

This chain links TRBV28 with TRBJ1-5; no reliable D call. V gave up 4 bases and J gave up 11 bases, with 15 bases separating them. Germline values: CDR1 MDHEN, CDR2 SYDVKM. The CDR3 is 13 amino acids. Written as DNA, the CDR3 is TGTGCCAGCAGTTCTACATTGGGAGGGTCCCAGCATTTT. Residues: CASSSTLGGSQHF.

V usage is TRBV2 and J usage is TRBJ1-3; no reliable D call. This CDR3 region has 13 residues. Per germline, CDR1 SNHLY and CDR2 FYNNEI. Trimming stripped 10 bases from V and 3 bases from J, with 13 bases between. The CDR3 DNA is TGTGCCATCATTTCGAACAGTGGAAACACCATATATTTT. Its protein product is CAIISNSGNTIYF.

The chain couples TRBV6-4 to TRBJ2-5; TRBD2 agrees at 10 bases. The CDR3 extends over 15 amino acids. Germline-derived CDR1 and CDR2 are MRHNA and SNTAGT. The trim removed 0 bases at V and 4 bases at J, leaving 2 bases unmatched. CDR3 in DNA: TGTGCCAGCAGTGACTCAGCGGGAGGGCCAGAGACCCAGTACTTC. Protein: CASSDSAGGPETQYF.